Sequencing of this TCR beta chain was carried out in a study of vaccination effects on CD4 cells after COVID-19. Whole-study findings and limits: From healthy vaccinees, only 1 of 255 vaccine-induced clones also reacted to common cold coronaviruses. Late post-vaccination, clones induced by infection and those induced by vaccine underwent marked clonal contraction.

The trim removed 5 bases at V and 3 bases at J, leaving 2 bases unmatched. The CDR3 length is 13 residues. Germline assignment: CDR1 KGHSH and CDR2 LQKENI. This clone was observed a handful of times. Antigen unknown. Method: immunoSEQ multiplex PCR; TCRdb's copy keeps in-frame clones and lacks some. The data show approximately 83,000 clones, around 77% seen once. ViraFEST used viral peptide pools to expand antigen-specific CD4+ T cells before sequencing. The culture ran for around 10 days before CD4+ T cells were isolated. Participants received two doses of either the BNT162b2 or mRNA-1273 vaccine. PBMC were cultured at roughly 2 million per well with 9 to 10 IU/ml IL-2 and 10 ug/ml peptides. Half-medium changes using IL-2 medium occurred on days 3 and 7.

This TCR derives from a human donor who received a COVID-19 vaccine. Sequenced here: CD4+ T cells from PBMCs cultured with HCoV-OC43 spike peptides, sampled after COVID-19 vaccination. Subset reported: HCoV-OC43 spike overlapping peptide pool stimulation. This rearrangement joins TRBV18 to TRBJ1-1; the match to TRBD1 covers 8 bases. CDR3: CASSSTGDTEAFF. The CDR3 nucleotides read TGTGCCAGCTCATCGACAGGGGACACTGAAGCTTTCTTT. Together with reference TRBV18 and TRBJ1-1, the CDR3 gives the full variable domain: NAGVMQNPRHLVRRRGQEARLRCSPMKGHSHVYWYRQLPEEGLKFMVYLQKENIIDESGMPKERFSAEFPKEGPSILRIQQVVRGDSAAYFCASSSTGDTEAFFGQGTRLTVV.